These T cell receptor beta chains were read from a single sample in a study of Graves' ophthalmopathy and Graves' hyperthyroidism. TCRdb re-analysed the multiplex PCR reads in MiXCR, keeping a single row per CDR3 protein. The profile shows 500,000 to 700,000 distinct CDR3 sequences, about 20% of them singletons. Material: peripheral blood. The receptors were sampled from a woman under 30 with stable Graves' hyperthyroidism. Some clones in this sample may be carry-over from other donors' samples. Each CDR3 is given with its conserved first and last residue. Each record gives: D gene, clone size, V gene, J gene, CDR3 protein, CDR3 DNA. A D gene is named only where the DNA matches it firmly. The size entry is marked missing in some rows and otherwise reads once, few, many or a size class.

.	.	TRBV28	TRBJ1-1	CASIEGGTEAFF	TGTGCCAGCATCGAGGGGGGAACTGAAGCTTTCTTT
TRBD2	many	TRBV28	TRBJ2-7	CASSSPSGIYEQYF	TGTGCCAGCAGTTCCCCTAGCGGGATCTACGAGCAGTACTTC
TRBD1	.	TRBV5-6	TRBJ2-7	CASSRTGAYYEQYF	TGTGCCAGCAGCCGGACAGGGGCGTACTACGAGCAGTACTTC
.	many	TRBV5-1	TRBJ1-1	CASSSPGSQGTEAFF	TGCGCCAGCAGCTCCCCAGGGTCCCAGGGGACTGAAGCTTTCTTT
TRBD1	many	TRBV2	TRBJ1-2	CASSETGTGRYGYTF	TGTGCCAGCAGTGAAACGGGGACAGGGAGGTATGGCTACACCTTC
.	many	TRBV7-6	TRBJ1-3	CASSLAWAGSGNTIYF	TGTGCCAGCAGCTTAGCATGGGCCGGGTCGGGAAACACCATATATTTT
.	few	TRBV29-1	TRBJ1-1	CSVSGQMNTEAFF	TGCAGCGTTAGTGGTCAGATGAACACTGAAGCTTTCTTT
.	.	TRBV7-2	TRBJ1-2	CASSLEGSVYGYTF	TGTGCCAGCAGCTTAGAGGGCTCTGTCTATGGCTACACCTTC
TRBD1	.	TRBV6-1	TRBJ2-7	CASLRGLSYEQYF	TGTGCCAGCCTCAGGGGGCTCTCCTACGAGCAGTACTTC
TRBD1	.	TRBV10-2	TRBJ2-7	CASKGQGFPYEQYF	TGCGCCAGCAAAGGACAGGGATTCCCCTACGAGCAGTACTTC
.	.	TRBV12-3/TRBV12-4	TRBJ1-2	CASSFRAHIFGGYTF	TGTGCCAGCAGTTTCCGGGCCCATATATTCGGTGGCTACACCTTC
.	.	TRBV12-3/TRBV12-4	TRBJ2-2	CASSLAPDGELFF	TGTGCCAGCAGTTTAGCGCCAGACGGGGAGCTGTTTTTT
TRBD1	many	TRBV4-1	TRBJ2-5	CASSPAGGDLKTQYF	TGCGCCAGCAGCCCGGCAGGGGGCGACTTGAAGACCCAGTACTTC
.	many	TRBV29-1	TRBJ1-2	CSVETNSYGYTF	TGCAGCGTTGAGACCAACAGCTATGGCTACACCTTC
.	.	TRBV20-1	TRBJ1-2	CSALPSPGKASYGYTF	TGCAGTGCTTTACCCAGCCCCGGGAAGGCATCCTATGGCTACACCTTC
.	.	TRBV5-1	TRBJ2-5	CASSLKTEYQETQYF	TGCGCCAGCAGCTTGAAGACAGAGTACCAAGAGACCCAGTACTTC
TRBD1	.	TRBV10-3	TRBJ2-7	CAISEDRESYEQYF	TGTGCCATCAGTGAGGACAGGGAGTCCTACGAGCAGTACTTC
.	few	TRBV15	TRBJ1-1	CATSRVSPGGIEACF	TGTGCCACCAGCAGAGTATCTCCGGGCGGAATTGAAGCTTGCTTT
TRBD1	few	TRBV28	TRBJ2-4	CASSKRDREENIQYF	TGTGCCAGCAGTAAACGGGACAGGGAAGAAAACATTCAGTACTTC
TRBD2	many	TRBV7-3	TRBJ2-7	CASSISGSRAYEQYF	TGTGCCAGCAGCATTAGCGGGAGTAGGGCGTACGAGCAGTACTTC
.	many	TRBV6-1	TRBJ2-5	CASSEGGAQETKYF	TGTGCCAGCAGTGAAGGAGGGGCCCAAGAGACCAAGTACTTC
TRBD1	few	TRBV5-6	TRBJ2-7	CASSLGQGVLFSDEQYF	TGTGCCAGCAGCCTGGGACAGGGGGTTCTCTTTTCGGACGAGCAGTACTTC
TRBD1	few	TRBV7-8	TRBJ2-7	CASSGAAQGAHEQYF	TGTGCCAGCAGCGGCGCAGCGCAGGGGGCTCACGAGCAGTACTTC
.	few	TRBV5-1	TRBJ2-5	CASSHNGETQYF	TGCGCCAGCAGCCACAACGGGGAGACCCAGTACTTC
.	many	TRBV29-1	TRBJ2-2	CSVEGQENTGELFF	TGCAGCGTTGAAGGACAGGAGAACACCGGGGAGCTGTTTTTT
.	many	TRBV6-5	TRBJ1-5	CASWDSNQPQHF	TGTGCCAGCTGGGACAGCAATCAGCCCCAGCATTTT
.	many	TRBV6-1	TRBJ1-5	CASSERMIEPPQHF	TGTGCCAGCAGTGAGCGGATGATTGAGCCGCCCCAGCATTTT
.	.	TRBV6-5	TRBJ1-1	CASSYSRTWGTEAFF	TGTGCCAGCAGTTACTCGAGGACTTGGGGCACTGAAGCTTTCTTT
TRBD1	many	TRBV19	TRBJ2-7	CASSLRTGQSSYEQYF	TGTGCCAGTAGTCTTCGGACAGGGCAGAGCTCCTACGAGCAGTACTTC
.	few	TRBV19	TRBJ2-4	CASIWGHIQYF	TGTGCCAGTATTTGGGGGCACATTCAGTACTTC
.	many	TRBV5-1	TRBJ2-2	CASGRDSVVTGELFF	TGCGCCAGCGGCCGGGACTCTGTGGTCACCGGGGAGCTGTTTTTT
TRBD1	.	TRBV30	TRBJ1-1	CAWSPIRTGEGMNTEAFF	TGTGCCTGGAGCCCAATTCGGACAGGGGAGGGCATGAACACTGAAGCTTTCTTT